This T cell receptor beta chain appears in the sequencing data of a study of blood T cell repertoires in COVID-19. Whole-study context: T cells, B-cell-depleted T cells, or PBMCs supplied cDNA or gDNA.

The ends were cut back, 5 bases at V and 3 bases at J, with 11 bases in the middle. Germline CDR1 reads SGHAT; CDR2 reads FQNNGV. The CDR3 loop spans 13 amino acids. How the authors handled the data: Amplification with reference gene primers provided the estimates of nucleated cell counts. TCRdb keeps only in-frame clones here, not all; method: immunoSEQ multiplex PCR. The V and J calls and clone size were taken over from that table, and D and trimming were inferred from the DNA. The data show under 300,000 clones, with 80% to 90% seen just once and about 5.7% held by the top ten. This rearrangement joins TRBV11-2 to TRBJ2-7, with D uncertain. The specimen sequenced was peripheral blood. The receptor was derived from a man older than 75 with acute or convalescent COVID-19. The CDR3 nucleotides read TGTGCCAGCAGCCTGAACGACATCTACGAGCAGTACTTC. Translating gives CASSLNDIYEQYF.